The subject of this entry is one TCR beta chain. The target of this receptor is not known. No clone much larger than this one lies a single base away; base qualities are absent. The CDR3 regions of human TCRbeta chains were subjected to immunosequencing. Per the original workflow: TCRs in the repertoires were matched against a reference library of SARS-CoV-2-specific TCRs that had been generated with the MIRA antigen-specificity platform. Breadth was defined as the fraction of unique TCRs that were SARS-CoV-2-associated. Depth was defined as the fraction of total T cells that were SARS-CoV-2-associated. Using the MIRA data, each spike-specific TCR was mapped to the spike region that the TCR reacts to and placed in a CD4 or CD8 class. Log10-transformed breadth and depth values were compared by one-way ANOVA with Sidak's multiple comparisons tests. What TCRdb holds here is the immuneACCESS table cut down to in-frame rearrangements. Part of the clones is not present; checked against another copy, under half of the missing clones reflect an unresolved V gene, and the others are unexplained. V and J calls and clone size follow that table, whereas D and trimming were derived from the DNA. The sample table shows roughly 150,000 clones, and roughly nine tenths are seen once. 4.5% to 6.5% of the sample goes to the ten largest clones.

This entry belongs to a study of T cell responses to AZD1222 COVID-19 vaccine (dated by TCRdb to the early 2020s). Describing the broader study: Because spike-specific TCR depth and breadth did not differ between the two schedules, AZD1222 recipients who got a second dose at roughly 4 weeks were pooled with those who got a second dose at roughly 12 weeks. A total of more than 230 trial participants underwent TCR sequencing, of whom 200 to 220 received two doses of AZD1222 and about 25 received two doses of the MenACWY control vaccine. Enrollment into the trials was organized by age into subgroups of 18-55, 56-69 and 70-plus years, and those subgroups contained roughly 140, 27 and 60 TCR-sequenced participants, respectively. What the study reported, not specific to this receptor: The whole spike protein was spanned by vaccine-associated CD4 TCRs, and dominant responses were seen in regions 160-218 and 743-854. The 56-69-year group was small, and its depth increase did not reach significance, likely because of low power. Spike-specific TCR breadth and depth rose significantly after two AZD1222 doses compared with day 0 and with MenACWY recipients. Participants were mostly white British and included more females than males, and it was suggested by the authors that clonal diversity may have been underestimated. Reportedly, close to half of the unique spike-specific TCRs recognized epitopes lying outside the regions that are mutated in the B.1.351 and B.1.1.7 variants. Because no day 14 peak-response samples were available, repertoires were characterized only after the peak T cell response. Conclusions about previously exposed vaccinees were limited because only a handful of AZD1222 recipients were SARS-CoV-2 seropositive at baseline.

A distance of 19 bases separates the germline ends of V and J, which lose 7 bases and 3 bases respectively. The CDR3 holds 16 amino acids from the cysteine to the phenylalanine. The retained sequence is limited to the CDR3, 48 bases, with the frame set at the first base. Looking up the germline V gene yields CDR1 MDHEN and CDR2 SYDVKM. The time point label here, explained by the study, means: baseline before first vaccination. The vaccinee samples were drawn from two UK trials, COV001 and COV002, one of which was a single-blind randomized controlled phase 2/3 trial testing AZD1222 (ChAdOx1 nCoV-19) in healthy adults. For TCRbeta chain sequencing, PBMC samples from trial participants were taken at day 0 and at day 28 after the second dose.

The source is an adult in good health. The specimen was peripheral blood, collected on day 0 of AZD1222 vaccination. The V and J segments used are TRBV28 and TRBJ2-1, and possibly TRBD1, on 6 matching bases. The nucleotides are TGTGCCAGCACCCCCGGTAGGGGGAGTTTCTACAATGAGCAGTTCTTC. Translated, it reads CASTPGRGSFYNEQFF.